Each of the 5 T cell receptor beta chains below was sequenced from the same sample in a study of shared clonotypes between healthy human individuals. TCRdb's table, derived via immunoSEQ multiplex PCR, lists solely in-frame clones and lacks some. The sample holds tens of thousands of clones, roughly two thirds seen once. The sequenced sample was memory CD8+ T cells sorted from blood. Specified subset: CD45RO+ cells pooled with CCR7-negative TemRA cells. The receptor source for this set is a man aged 25-45 years in good health.

This clone appeared many times. DNA of the CDR3: TGTGCCAGCGCCGGGACTAGGGGGTGCAATGAGCAGTTCTTC. Translated, it gives CASAGTRGCNEQFF. V usage is TRBV21-1 and J usage is TRBJ2-1; the table calls TRBD2, which could not be checked here. TRBV21-1 is shown as a pseudogene. The CDR3 length is 14 residues.

The chain combines TRBV7-8 with TRBJ2-1; TRBD2 aligns across 10 bases. The CDR3 is made up of 15 amino acids. The J segment lost 2 bases and the V segment lost 5 bases, leaving 3 bases of the junction unmatched. The germline V gene has CDR1 SGHVS and CDR2 FQNEAQ. The CDR3 DNA follows: TGTGCCAGCAGCACCCTAGCGGGGGCCTACAATGAGCAGTTCTTC. The encoded protein is CASSTLAGAYNEQFF.

CDR3 sequence: CATQRKGQGGGEQYF. The DNA of the CDR3 is TGTGCCACCCAGCGGAAAGGACAGGGCGGGGGCGAGCAGTACTTC. V is TRBV10-3 and J is TRBJ2-7; maybe TRBD1 (8 bases). The CDR3 runs 15 residues. V lost 10 bases to trimming and J lost 6 bases, with 25 bases between them. CDR1 and CDR2 from the germline V gene are ENHRY and SYGVKD.

The chain recombines TRBV7-2 with TRBJ2-1, with D unresolved. CDR3 size: 11 residues. The germline gives CDR1 SGHTA, CDR2 FQGNSA. Deletions cut 3 bases from V and 8 bases from J, with 5 bases between. The CDR3: CASSFWDEQFF. The CDR3 DNA follows: TGTGCCAGCAGCTTTTGGGATGAGCAGTTCTTC. Variable domain in full (rest from reference TRBV7-2 and TRBJ2-1): GAGVSQSPSNKVTEKGKDVELRCDPISGHTALYWYRQSLGQGLEFLIYFQGNSAPDKSGLPSDRFSAERTGGSVSTLTIQRTQQEDSAVYLCASSFWDEQFFGPGTRLTVL.

This clone has a count of ten or more. The chain links TRBV5-5 to TRBJ2-3; 10 bases align to TRBD1. Germline values: CDR1 SGHKS, CDR2 YYEKEE (reference sequence). This CDR3 region has 14 residues. The V gene end was trimmed by 2 bases and the J gene end by 4 bases; junction bases not matched to a gene: 1. In DNA form, the CDR3 reads TGTGCCAGCAGCTTAGGACAGGGGGCAGATACGCAGTATTTT. Its protein is CASSLGQGADTQYF.